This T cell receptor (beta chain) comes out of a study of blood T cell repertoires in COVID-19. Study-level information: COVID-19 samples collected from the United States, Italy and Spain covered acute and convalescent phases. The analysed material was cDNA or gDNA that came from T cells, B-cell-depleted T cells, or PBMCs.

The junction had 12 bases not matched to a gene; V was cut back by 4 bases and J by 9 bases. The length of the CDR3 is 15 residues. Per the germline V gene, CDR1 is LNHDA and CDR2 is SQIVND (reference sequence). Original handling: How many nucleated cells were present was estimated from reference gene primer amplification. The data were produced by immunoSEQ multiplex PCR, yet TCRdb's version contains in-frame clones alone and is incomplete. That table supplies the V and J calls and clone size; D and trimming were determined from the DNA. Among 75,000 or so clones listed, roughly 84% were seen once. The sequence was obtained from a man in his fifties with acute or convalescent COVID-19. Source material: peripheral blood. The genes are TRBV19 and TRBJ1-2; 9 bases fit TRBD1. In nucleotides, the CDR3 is TGTGCCAGTAGTAATCATCAAGGACAGGGGTCTAGCTACACCTTC. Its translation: CASSNHQGQGSSYTF.